The next 12 T cell receptor beta chains were all read from a single sample in a study of vaccination and CD4 T cells after COVID-19. Their target antigens are unknown. Indicated treatment: approximately 9-day PBMC culture with coronavirus spike peptide pools or control peptides (ViraFEST assay). The unexposed donor gave CD4+ T cells before the COVID-19 pandemic (2011-2018). Sequencing of cultured CD4+ T cell DNA used the Oncomine TCR Beta short-read assay. MiXCR, applied by TCRdb to the PCR reads, yields one record per CDR3 protein. The profile shows thousands of distinct CDR3 sequences, under 45% of them singletons. Sequencing was carried out using CD4+ T cells from blood, cultured in vitro. The receptor source for this set is a human donor in good health.

This clonotype was seen only a few times. Written as DNA, the CDR3 is TGTGCCAGCAGTTACTCGTCTGGGGGCACTGATGGCTACACCTTC. Residues: CASSYSSGGTDGYTF. The rearrangement uses TRBV6-5 and TRBJ1-2; maybe TRBD1 (6 bases). The CDR3 runs to 15 residues. V dropped 0 bases and J dropped 6 bases, with 14 bases sitting between them. Germline V gene data show CDR1 as MNHEY and CDR2 as SVGAGI.

V gene TRBV5-4 combines with J gene TRBJ1-1, with a tentative D call TRBD1 (6 bases). Per germline, CDR1 SGHNT and CDR2 YYREEE (reference sequence). V lost 4 bases and J 3 bases, leaving 19 bases between the germline ends. The CDR3 is 16 amino acids. CDR3 in amino acids: CASSPQQGGGYTEAFF. The CDR3 nucleotides read TGTGCCAGCAGCCCGCAACAGGGTGGGGGGTACACTGAAGCTTTCTTT.

This chain links TRBV6-2 or TRBV6-3 with TRBJ1-1; maybe TRBD1 (5 bases). The CDR3 contains 11 residues. V lost 8 bases and J 8 bases, leaving 12 bases between the germline ends. Germline V CDR1 and CDR2: MNHEY, SVGEGT. The CDR3 DNA reads TGTGCCAGCGGTGTTACAGGAGAAGCTTTCTTT. It specifies CASGVTGEAFF.

The chain carries TRBV20-1 and TRBJ2-3; 10 bases match TRBD2. J gave up 4 bases and V 4 bases, and 5 bases lay outside the gene matches. The CDR3 extends over 14 amino acids. Germline V gene lookup returns CDR1 DFQATT and CDR2 SNEGSKA (reference sequence). The CDR3 nucleotides read TGCAGTGCTAATTCTAGCGGGAGTTCAGATACGCAGTATTTT. Translated: CSANSSGSSDTQYF.

The chain couples TRBV7-9 to TRBJ2-1; D unresolved. CDR1 is SEHNR and CDR2 is FQNEAQ in the germline V gene (reference sequence). V was clipped by 5 bases and J by 6 bases, with 17 bases between them. CDR3 size: 15 residues. CDR3 DNA: TGTGCCAGCAGCCCACCCCCAAGATTTGGCAATGAGCAGTTCTTC. It encodes CASSPPPRFGNEQFF.

This sequence joins TRBV25-1 and TRBJ2-5, with D maybe TRBD2 (5 bases). V lost 6 bases and J lost 0, with 14 bases in between. The CDR3 extends over 15 amino acids. CDR1 is MGHDK, CDR2 SYGVNS, per germline. Here the CDR3 reads CASRSGAAYQETQYF. The CDR3 DNA is TGTGCCAGCAGGTCTGGAGCGGCGTACCAAGAGACCCAGTACTTC.

CDR3 in DNA: TGTGCCAGCAGTGCGTCAAGGGGGGTTGATGGAAACATTCAGTACTTC. It specifies CASSASRGVDGNIQYF. The chain has TRBV6-1 and TRBJ2-4, with D possibly called TRBD1 or TRBD2 (6 bases each). V lost 4 bases and J 6 bases, leaving 19 bases between the germline ends. Germline CDR1 reads MNHNS; CDR2 reads SASEGT. The CDR3 has 16 residues.

V is TRBV6-1 and J is TRBJ2-5; D is unresolved. This CDR3 has 13 amino acids. Trimming took 6 bases from V and 5 from J, leaving 13 bases between them. Germline-derived CDR1 and CDR2 are MNHNS and SASEGT. CDR3 sequence: CASRPDLTETQYF. The CDR3 nucleotides are TGTGCCAGCAGACCCGACCTTACGGAGACCCAGTACTTC.

This sequence joins TRBV24-1 and TRBJ2-5; 11 nucleotides align to TRBD1. The CDR3 has 15 amino acids. Germline V gene sequence: CDR1 KGHDR, CDR2 SFDVKD. V dropped 4 bases and J dropped 4; count of bases not matched to a gene: 4. The CDR3 DNA sequence: TGTGCCACCAGTGACTGGACAGGGGGCACAGAGACCCAGTACTTC. Translation: CATSDWTGGTETQYF.

The chain employs TRBV6-2 or TRBV6-3 and TRBJ1-5, with unresolved D. This CDR3 comprises 13 residues. The V gene's germline CDR1 is MNHEY and CDR2 SVGEGT. The ends were cut back, 8 bases at V and 0 bases at J, with 8 bases in the middle. The CDR3 loop is CASQEYSNQPQHF. The CDR3 coding sequence is TGTGCCAGCCAGGAGTATAGCAATCAGCCCCAGCATTTT.

The chain has TRBV29-1 and TRBJ2-2; D is uncertain. V dropped 4 bases and J dropped 1 base, with 7 bases sitting between them. Germline lookup yields CDR1 SQVTM and CDR2 ANQGSEA. There are 13 residues in the CDR3. This CDR3 is CSVALMNTGELFF. DNA of the CDR3: TGCAGCGTTGCCCTTATGAACACCGGGGAGCTGTTTTTT.

The V and J genes are TRBV12-3 or TRBV12-4 and TRBJ2-7, with D maybe TRBD2 (6 bases). Trimming pared 5 bases from V and 6 bases from J, leaving 14 bases between. There are 13 residues in the CDR3. This chain's CDR3 is CASSHRGMGEQYF. The CDR3 DNA follows: TGTGCCAGCAGTCATCGGGGGATGGGCGAGCAGTACTTC.